The 4 T cell receptor beta chains below come from one sample, sequenced in a study of cytomegalovirus exposure and HLA in healthy donors. Primers included in the PCR were 60 Vbeta and 13 Jbeta primers. Assay: immunoSEQ multiplex PCR; the TCRdb copy retains only in-frame clones and omits some. The profile shows roughly 110,000 clones, under 90% of them singletons. Sequencing input: PBMCs. Receptor source: a woman aged 18-29 years in good health and CMV-seronegative.

The V gene is TRBV19, the J gene TRBJ1-1; the D gene is possibly TRBD1 (6 bases). Trimming stripped 6 bases from V and 5 bases from J, with 19 bases between. Germline CDR1 LNHDA, CDR2 SQIVND (reference sequence). The CDR3 has 15 amino acids. CDR3 loop: CASRTTGTIDTEAFF. CDR3 DNA: TGTGCCAGTAGGACTACTGGGACAATCGATACTGAAGCTTTCTTT.

The V and J genes are TRBV6-1 and TRBJ2-7, with TRBD1 matching over 7 bases. This CDR3 has 14 residues. Germline V gives CDR1 MNHNS, CDR2 SASEGT. V gave up 3 bases and J gave up 3 bases; unmatched junction bases: 5. The CDR3 DNA reads TGTGCCAGCAGTGAGGGGACAGAGATCTACGAGCAGTACTTC. Translated, it gives CASSEGTEIYEQYF.

As concerns this clone: At the DNA level, this CDR3 is encoded by other sequences in the same sample as well. V gene TRBV7-9 combines with J gene TRBJ2-3, with D unclear. In germline, CDR1 is SEHNR, CDR2 FQNEAQ (reference sequence). Trimming stripped 5 bases from V and 2 bases from J, with 2 bases between. The length of the CDR3 is 11 residues. CDR3 sequence: CASSLTDTQYF. DNA of the CDR3: TGTGCCAGCAGCCTCACAGATACGCAGTATTTT. Using reference TRBV7-9 and TRBJ2-3 for the parts outside the CDR3, the full variable domain is DTGVSQNPRHKITKRGQNVTFRCDPISEHNRLYWYRQTLGQGPEFLTYFQNEAQLEKSRLLSDRFSAERPKGSFSTLEIQRTEQGDSAMYLCASSLTDTQYFGPGTRLTVL.

This clone has more than one count but fewer than ten. V is TRBV6-6 and J is TRBJ2-1; D is possibly TRBD1 (7 bases). Deletions cut 6 bases from V and 0 bases from J, with 9 bases between. Per the germline V gene, CDR1 is MNHNY and CDR2 is SVGAGI (reference sequence). CDR3 length: 14 residues. The CDR3, as DNA: TGTGCCAGCAGGCGGGACAGCTCCTACAATGAGCAGTTCTTC. The encoded protein is CASRRDSSYNEQFF.